This T cell receptor beta chain derives from a study of cytomegalovirus exposure and HLA in healthy donors. Study outcomes and limitations: The authors assumed roughly uniform sequencing depth across donors for presence/absence analyses. Reportedly, cytomegalovirus status was diagnosed with high sensitivity and specificity.

60 Vbeta and 13 Jbeta primers were used in PCR. Data came from immunoSEQ multiplex PCR; TCRdb stores just in-frame clones and leaves some out. This table holds approximately 180,000 clones, roughly an eighth found once. Healthy bone marrow donors formed the donor group. This CDR3 comprises 14 residues. The V end lost 8 bases, the J end lost 2 bases, and 13 bases lay between the germline ends. Germline V gene sequence: CDR1 LNHDA, CDR2 SQIVND (reference sequence). About this clone itself: Its antigen is unidentified.

This clonotype was obtained from a man over 45 in good health and CMV-seropositive. Input material: PBMCs. The chain has TRBV19 and TRBJ1-5; no reliable D call. This CDR3 reads CASLSNFGNQPQHF. The CDR3 bases are TGTGCCAGTCTCTCTAATTTTGGCAATCAGCCCCAGCATTTT.